The clone carrying this T cell receptor (beta chain) was picked up many times. The antigen remains undetermined. These data are taken from a study of T cell repertoires in cytomegalovirus infection. Study summary: CMV infection and matching HLA type were both indicated by public TCR beta signatures.

The CDR3 has 13 amino acids. Trimming left V 5 bases short and J 5 bases short, with 12 bases between. One entry per CDR3 protein, called by TCRdb with MiXCR from the reads. This table has about 310,000 distinct CDR3 sequences, roughly 16% appearing once. General observations from the study: HLA-C-restricted TCR beta clonotypes specific for CMV led the ex vivo response. Summed frequency of shared TCR beta families picked out CMV carriers who also had the relevant HLA.

Sequenced material: PBMCs. This chain links TRBV12-3 or TRBV12-4 with TRBJ1-1; no firm D call. This clonotype was obtained from a human donor in good health (CMV status not recorded). Some clones in this sample may be carry-over from other donors' samples. CDR3 bases: TGTGCCAGCAGTCCCCGGACGGAGACTGAAGCTTTCTTT. Protein product: CASSPRTETEAFF.